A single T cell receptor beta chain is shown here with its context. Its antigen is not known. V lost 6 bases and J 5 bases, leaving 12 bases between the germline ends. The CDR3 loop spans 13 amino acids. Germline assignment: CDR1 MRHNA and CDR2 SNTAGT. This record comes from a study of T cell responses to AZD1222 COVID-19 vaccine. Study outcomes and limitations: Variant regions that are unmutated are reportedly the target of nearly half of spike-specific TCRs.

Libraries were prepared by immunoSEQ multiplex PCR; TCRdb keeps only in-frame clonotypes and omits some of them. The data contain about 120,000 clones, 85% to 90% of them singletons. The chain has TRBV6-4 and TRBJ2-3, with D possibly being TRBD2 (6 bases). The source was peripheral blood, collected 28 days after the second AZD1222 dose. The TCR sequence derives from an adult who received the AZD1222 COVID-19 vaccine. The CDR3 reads CASSSGEKDTQYF. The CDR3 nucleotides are TGTGCCAGCAGCTCGGGGGAAAAAGATACGCAGTATTTT.